This TCR beta chain was recorded in a study of cytomegalovirus exposure and HLA in healthy donors. The CDR3 has 15 amino acids. V shed 8 bases, J shed 3 bases, and the junction held 11 bases outside the gene matches. Germline V lookup: CDR1 WSHSY, CDR2 SAAADI. The PCR contained 60 Vbeta and 13 Jbeta primers. Repertoires were generated with immunoSEQ multiplex PCR, while TCRdb's copy carries only in-frame clones and drops some. The sample contains roughly 100,000 clones, roughly three quarters of which appear only once. The chain uses TRBV10-2 and TRBJ2-7, with 9 bases fitting TRBD1. This TCR came from a man in his forties in good health and CMV-seronegative. Sequencing input: PBMCs. The CDR3 DNA reads as TGCGCCAGCTCCTGGCCGGGACAGGGATTCTACGAGCAGTACTTC. It encodes CASSWPGQGFYEQYF.